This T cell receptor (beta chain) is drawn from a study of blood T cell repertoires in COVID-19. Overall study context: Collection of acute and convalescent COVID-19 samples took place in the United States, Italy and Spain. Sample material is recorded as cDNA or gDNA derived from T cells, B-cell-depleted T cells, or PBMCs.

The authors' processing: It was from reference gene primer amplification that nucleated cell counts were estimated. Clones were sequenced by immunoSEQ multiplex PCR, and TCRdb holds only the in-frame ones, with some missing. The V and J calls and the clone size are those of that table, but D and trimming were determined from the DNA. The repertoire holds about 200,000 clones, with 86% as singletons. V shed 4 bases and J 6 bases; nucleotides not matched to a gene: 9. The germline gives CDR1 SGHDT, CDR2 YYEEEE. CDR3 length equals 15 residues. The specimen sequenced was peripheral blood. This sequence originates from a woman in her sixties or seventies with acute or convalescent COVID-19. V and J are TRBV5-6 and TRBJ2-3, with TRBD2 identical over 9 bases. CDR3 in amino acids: CASSGTGLAGDTQYF. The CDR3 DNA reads TGTGCCAGCAGCGGGACGGGGCTAGCGGGGGATACGCAGTATTTT.